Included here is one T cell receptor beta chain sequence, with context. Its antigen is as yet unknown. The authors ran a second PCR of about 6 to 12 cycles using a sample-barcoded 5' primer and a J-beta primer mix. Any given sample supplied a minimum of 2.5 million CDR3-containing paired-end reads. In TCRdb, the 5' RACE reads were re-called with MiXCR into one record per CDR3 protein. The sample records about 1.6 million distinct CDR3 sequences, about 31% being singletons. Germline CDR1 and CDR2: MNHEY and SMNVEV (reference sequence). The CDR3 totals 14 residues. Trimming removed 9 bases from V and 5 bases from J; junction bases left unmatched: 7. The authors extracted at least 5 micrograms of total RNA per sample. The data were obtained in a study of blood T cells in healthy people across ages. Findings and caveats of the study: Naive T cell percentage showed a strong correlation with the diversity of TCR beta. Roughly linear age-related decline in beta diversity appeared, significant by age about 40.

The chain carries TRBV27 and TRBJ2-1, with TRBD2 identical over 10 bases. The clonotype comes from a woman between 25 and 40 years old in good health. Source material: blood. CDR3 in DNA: TGTGCCAGTTCAGCGGGAGGGCAACACAATGAGCAGTTCTTC. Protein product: CASSAGGQHNEQFF.